This record covers a single T cell receptor beta chain. The antigen is undetermined. Profiling relied on immunoSEQ multiplex PCR, and the TCRdb table lists in-frame clones only, not all of them. The sample has roughly 320,000 clones, 87% seen once. This specimen comes from a study of Ad26.COV2.S vaccination and SARS-CoV-2 variants. The wider study: Participant was drawn from the COV1001 Ad26.COV2.S trial arm. Study-level points and caveats: While placebo recipients had lower spike-specific TCR breadth, vaccine recipients had more. Reported post-vaccination CD8+ and CD4+ T cell responses to spike showed substantial breadth.

The treatment denotes: about 20 received Ad26.COV2.S at low or high dose, single or two shots; about 5 received placebo; per-sample allocation not given. Each sample was drawn 63 days after the first injection (of vaccine or placebo). This TCR derives from a person aged 18-60 years who received the Ad26.COV2.S COVID-19 vaccine or a placebo. The source was peripheral blood, collected in a trial of Ad26.COV2.S vaccine versus placebo.

The chain's CDR3 is CASNGAEGGYEQYF. For the CDR3, the DNA is TGTGCCAGCAATGGGGCGGAGGGGGGCTACGAGCAGTACTTC. The rearrangement joins TRBV5-6 to TRBJ2-7; D could derive from TRBD1 or TRBD2 (6 bases each). The CDR3 contains 14 residues. Germline V CDR1 and CDR2: SGHDT, YYEEEE. V lost 6 bases and J lost 3, with 16 bases in between.